Below, 24 T cell receptor beta chains from the same sample are listed, as sequenced in a study of shared clonotypes between healthy human individuals. CD45RO-negative cells were positively selected for CCR7, leaving out terminally differentiated effector memory CD45RA+ cells. Produced via immunoSEQ multiplex PCR; TCRdb's table is partial and in-frame only. Of more than 2 million clones in the sample, 93% were seen once. Input material: naive CD8+ T cells from PBMCs. All receptors derive from a man between 18 and 29 years old in good health. Some clones in this sample may be carry-over from other donors' samples.

This chain uses TRBV9 with TRBJ1-2; maybe TRBD1 (6 bases). The germline CDR1 and CDR2 sequences are SGDLS and YYNGEE. V lost 7 bases to trimming and J lost 6 bases, with 10 bases between them. The CDR3 loop spans 11 amino acids. The CDR3 reads CASLGADGYTF. CDR3 in DNA: TGTGCCAGCTTGGGGGCGGATGGCTACACCTTC.

The V gene is TRBV14, the J gene TRBJ1-1; weak D call: TRBD1 (6 bases). V was pared by 3 bases and J by 8 bases, with 13 bases between. This CDR3 has 13 amino acids. Germline V gene data show CDR1 as SGHDN and CDR2 as FVKESK. The CDR3 DNA reads as TGTGCCAGCAGCCAGGCGAGGGGGGGCGAAGCTTTCTTT. It codes for CASSQARGGEAFF.

V usage is TRBV27 and J usage is TRBJ2-4; 8 positions agree with TRBD2. Germline CDR1 and CDR2: MNHEY and SMNVEV (reference sequence). V shed 6 bases and J 7 bases; nucleotides not matched to a gene: 11. The CDR3 loop spans 15 amino acids. The CDR3 here is CASSPGGLGLNIQYF. CDR3 nucleotide sequence: TGTGCCAGCAGCCCCGGGGGACTAGGATTGAACATTCAGTACTTC.

The chain employs TRBV28 and TRBJ1-2; 9 nucleotides match TRBD1. The CDR3 runs to 15 residues. Trimming at V came to 6 bases and at J to 1 base, leaving 6 bases not matched to a gene. CDR1 and CDR2 from the germline V gene are MDHEN and SYDVKM. CDR3 DNA: TGTGCCAGCAGCCGGGGACAGGGCTTTAACTATGGCTACACCTTC. Its protein is CASSRGQGFNYGYTF.

The chain is built from TRBV2 and TRBJ2-1; 10 bases align to TRBD2. This CDR3 spans 16 amino acids. J was trimmed by 7 bases and V by 4 bases; bases with no gene match: 10. Germline lookup yields CDR1 SNHLY and CDR2 FYNNEI. The CDR3 region has the DNA TGTGCCAGCAGTGCCCTAAGCGGGAGGGCCCGTAATGAGCAGTTCTTC. As protein: CASSALSGRARNEQFF.

This clone was detected only a few times. This rearrangement joins TRBV29-1 to TRBJ1-1; no clear D gene. Germline loops: CDR1 SQVTM, CDR2 ANQGSEA. The CDR3 is made up of 12 amino acids. V gave up 4 bases and J gave up 1 base, with 7 bases separating them. Here the CDR3 DNA reads TGCAGCGTTGTATGGGAGAACACTGAAGCTTTCTTT. Protein sequence: CSVVWENTEAFF.

This clone has a handful of counts. Other nucleotide sequences in the sample specify the same CDR3. The chain combines TRBV7-9 with TRBJ1-1; 7 positions match TRBD1. After removal of 6 bases from V and 0 bases from J, the junction contained 4 bases not matched to a gene. This CDR3 is built from 14 residues. In germline, CDR1 is SEHNR, CDR2 FQNEAQ (reference sequence). The DNA for the CDR3 is TGTGCCAGCAGTTTGGGGACAGTGAACACTGAAGCTTTCTTT. This codes for CASSLGTVNTEAFF.

CDR3 in amino acids: CASSSRTDNTGELFF. In nucleotides, the CDR3 is TGTGCCAGCAGCTCTAGGACAGATAACACCGGGGAGCTGTTTTTT. This rearrangement joins TRBV11-2 to TRBJ2-2; a weak D match, TRBD1 (6 bases). The CDR3 is 15 residues long. Trimming left V 4 bases short and J 2 bases short, with 11 bases between. Looked up from germline, CDR1 is SGHAT and CDR2 is FQNNGV.

V and J are TRBV4-2 and TRBJ2-1; D remains unclear. Germline V gene sequence: CDR1 LGHNA, CDR2 YNFKEQ. The germline V and J ends were trimmed by 1 base and 8 bases, with 15 bases remaining between them. The CDR3 totals 15 residues. The CDR3 protein is CASSQVLLQADEQFF. CDR3 coding DNA: TGTGCCAGCAGCCAAGTCCTCCTCCAGGCCGATGAGCAGTTCTTC.

The rearrangement joins TRBV7-3 to TRBJ2-1; no clear D. The germline gives CDR1 SGHTA, CDR2 FQGTGA. With 5 bases removed from V and 7 bases from J, the gap between germline ends came to 9 bases. CDR3 length: 12 residues. The CDR3 DNA sequence: TGTGCCAGCAGCCCCGAGTCAAATGAGCAGTTCTTC. As protein: CASSPESNEQFF.

The chain recombines TRBV30 with TRBJ1-5, with TRBD1 as a possible D gene (5 bases). CDR3 length: 13 residues. Between the trimmed V and J ends, which lost 1 base and 3 bases, there was a span of 7 bases. Per germline, CDR1 GTSNPN and CDR2 SVGIG (reference sequence). The CDR3 spells CAWSETVNQPQHF. The CDR3, as DNA: TGTGCCTGGAGTGAGACAGTCAATCAGCCCCAGCATTTT. The full variable domain, with the rest looked up from reference TRBV30 and TRBJ1-5, is SQTIHQWPATLVQPVGSPLSLECTVEGTSNPNLYWYRQAAGRGLQLLFYSVGIGQISSEVPQNLSASRPQDRQFILSSKKLLLSDSGFYLCAWSETVNQPQHFGDGTRLSIL.

CDR3 residues: CASSDWANEQFF. In DNA, the CDR3 is TGTGCCAGTAGCGACTGGGCCAATGAGCAGTTCTTC. The chain recombines TRBV19 with TRBJ2-1; D gene unclear. The CDR3 totals 12 residues. V lost 6 bases, J lost 6 bases, and 9 bases lay in between. Per germline, CDR1 LNHDA and CDR2 SQIVND (reference sequence).

The V call is TRBV28, the J call TRBJ2-2; 7 nucleotides line up with TRBD2. CDR1 and CDR2 from the germline V gene are MDHEN and SYDVKM. The CDR3 is 15 residues long. V dropped 2 bases and J dropped 4; count of bases not matched to a gene: 4. CDR3 DNA sequence: TGTGCCAGCAGTTTACTAGCGGATAGCACCGGGGAGCTGTTTTTT. Translation gives CASSLLADSTGELFF.

V is TRBV28 and J is TRBJ1-2, with a weak D call TRBD1 (5 bases). The germline gives CDR1 MDHEN, CDR2 SYDVKM. This CDR3 has 15 residues. Trimming shortened V by 5 bases and J by 0 bases, and 13 bases separated the two germline ends. CDR3: CASSRPDRTNYGYTF. The CDR3 nucleotides read TGTGCCAGCAGTCGCCCCGACAGAACTAACTATGGCTACACCTTC.

V usage is TRBV27 and J usage is TRBJ2-1; a weak D match, TRBD2 (6 bases). Germline lookup yields CDR1 MNHEY and CDR2 SMNVEV (reference sequence). V lost 7 bases and J lost 0, with 10 bases in between. The CDR3 loop spans 14 amino acids. CDR3 bases: TGTGCCAGCACCGGGACTTTCTCCTACAATGAGCAGTTCTTC. Its translation is CASTGTFSYNEQFF.

This chain joins TRBV21-1 and TRBJ1-3. TRBV21-1 is a known pseudogene. This CDR3 comprises 12 residues. The CDR3 region is CAHLTDGNTIYF. The CDR3 coding sequence is TGTGCCCACCTCACGGATGGAAACACCATATATTTT.

The genes are TRBV27 and TRBJ1-5, with D unclear. V was trimmed by 3 bases and J by 1 base, leaving 7 bases between them. The CDR3 is 14 amino acids. CDR1 and CDR2 (germline): MNHEY, SMNVEV (reference sequence). This CDR3 is CASSFVQSNQPQHF. The CDR3, as DNA: TGTGCCAGCAGTTTCGTCCAGAGCAATCAGCCCCAGCATTTT.

There are a few counts of this clone. The sample holds other DNA sequences that translate to the same CDR3. This chain connects TRBV9 to TRBJ1-1; 7 nucleotides agree with TRBD1. V lost 0 bases and J lost 2; bases outside the gene matches: 1. This CDR3 contains 14 residues. Germline values: CDR1 SGDLS, CDR2 YYNGEE. The CDR3 sequence: CASSVVGGNTEAFF. In DNA form, the CDR3 reads TGTGCCAGCAGCGTAGTAGGGGGCAACACTGAAGCTTTCTTT. The entire variable domain, with the rest obtained from reference TRBV9 and TRBJ1-1, is as follows: DSGVTQTPKHLITATGQRVTLRCSPRSGDLSVYWYQQSLDQGLQFLIQYYNGEERAKGNILERFSAQQFPDLHSELNLSSLELGDSALYFCASSVVGGNTEAFFGQGTRLTVV.

The V gene is TRBV5-6, the J gene TRBJ2-7; 9 nucleotides agree with TRBD1. J gave up 4 bases and V 4 bases, and 6 bases lay outside the gene matches. CDR3 length: 14 amino acids. Looked up from germline, CDR1 is SGHDT and CDR2 is YYEEEE. The DNA for the CDR3 is TGTGCCAGCAGCGAGGGGACAGGGTGGTACGAGCAGTACTTC. Protein sequence: CASSEGTGWYEQYF.

This clone was recorded only once. CDR3 amino acids: CASSSDRGFRYGYTF. For the CDR3, the DNA is TGTGCCAGTAGTAGTGACAGGGGGTTCCGTTATGGCTACACCTTC. This sequence joins TRBV19 and TRBJ1-2, with 9 bases fitting TRBD1. Germline V gene data show CDR1 as LNHDA and CDR2 as SQIVND (reference sequence). This CDR3 region has 15 residues. V was pared by 4 bases and J by 5 bases, with 8 bases of the junction left unmatched.

This clone was detected only a few times. This chain links TRBV7-2 with TRBJ2-7; 9 bases are shared with TRBD1. This CDR3 has 15 residues. Looked up from germline, CDR1 is SGHTA and CDR2 is FQGNSA. Germline trimming cut 1 base from V and 6 bases from J; bases unmatched to any gene: 7. The CDR3 nucleotides are TGTGCCAGCAGCTTAGACCGGGACAGGGCTTTCGAGCAGTACTTC. The encoded protein is CASSLDRDRAFEQYF.

The chain employs TRBV5-1 and TRBJ2-7; D is tentatively TRBD1 or TRBD2 (7 bases each). V lost 4 bases and J 5 bases, leaving 16 bases between the germline ends. In germline, CDR1 is SGHRS, CDR2 YFSETQ. The CDR3 is 14 residues long. This chain's CDR3 is CASSTTGRVDEQYF. The CDR3 DNA follows: TGCGCCAGCAGCACGACAGGGAGGGTGGACGAGCAGTACTTC.

The V and J genes are TRBV9 and TRBJ1-2, with D perhaps matching TRBD1 (5 bases). Trimming removed 4 bases at V and 6 bases at J, with 19 bases between. The CDR3 extends over 15 amino acids. In germline, CDR1 is SGDLS, CDR2 YYNGEE. The CDR3 reads CASSTRGVAGDGYTF. The CDR3 region has the DNA TGTGCCAGCAGCACCCGGGGGGTAGCCGGGGATGGCTACACCTTC.

The chain has TRBV9 and TRBJ1-1; 9 nucleotides line up with TRBD1. V was pared by 4 bases and J by 5 bases, with 9 bases of the junction left unmatched. This CDR3 spans 15 amino acids. The V gene's germline CDR1 is SGDLS and CDR2 YYNGEE. CDR3 DNA sequence: TGTGCCAGCAGCTCCAGAACAGGGGGCGTTACTGAAGCTTTCTTT. Protein sequence: CASSSRTGGVTEAFF. The whole variable domain, filled in from reference TRBV9 and TRBJ1-1, reads DSGVTQTPKHLITATGQRVTLRCSPRSGDLSVYWYQQSLDQGLQFLIQYYNGEERAKGNILERFSAQQFPDLHSELNLSSLELGDSALYFCASSSRTGGVTEAFFGQGTRLTVV.